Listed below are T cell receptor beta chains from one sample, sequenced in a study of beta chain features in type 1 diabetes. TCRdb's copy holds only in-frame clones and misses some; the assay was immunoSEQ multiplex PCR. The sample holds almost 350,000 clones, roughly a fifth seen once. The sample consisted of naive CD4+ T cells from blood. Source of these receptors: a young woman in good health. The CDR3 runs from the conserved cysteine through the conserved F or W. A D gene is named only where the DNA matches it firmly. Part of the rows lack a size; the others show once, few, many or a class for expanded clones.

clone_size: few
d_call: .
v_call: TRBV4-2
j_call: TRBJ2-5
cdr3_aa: CASSQDRAEETQYF
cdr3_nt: TGTGCCAGCAGCCAAGATAGAGCGGAAGAGACCCAGTACTTC

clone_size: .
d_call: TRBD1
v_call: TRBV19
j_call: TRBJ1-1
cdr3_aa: CASSKGQRPMNTEAFF
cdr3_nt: TGTGCCAGTAGTAAGGGACAGCGGCCTATGAACACTGAAGCTTTCTTT

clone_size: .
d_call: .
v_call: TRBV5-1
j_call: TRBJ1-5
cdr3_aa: CASSLGAGNQPQHF
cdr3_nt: TGCGCCAGCAGCTTGGGTGCAGGTAATCAGCCCCAGCATTTT

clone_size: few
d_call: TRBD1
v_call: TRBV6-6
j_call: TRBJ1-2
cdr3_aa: CASSLTGGSTSGYTF
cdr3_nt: TGTGCCAGCAGTCTAACAGGGGGATCTACGAGCGGCTACACCTTC

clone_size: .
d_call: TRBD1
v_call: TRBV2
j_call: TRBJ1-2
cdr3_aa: CASRRDRGVYGYTF
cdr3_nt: TGTGCCAGCAGGCGGGACAGGGGTGTCTATGGCTACACCTTC

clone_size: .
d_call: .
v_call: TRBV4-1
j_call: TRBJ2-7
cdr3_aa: CASSPAWGGRVFSYEQYF
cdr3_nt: TGCGCCAGCAGCCCGGCTTGGGGGGGGCGGGTTTTCTCCTACGAGCAGTACTTC

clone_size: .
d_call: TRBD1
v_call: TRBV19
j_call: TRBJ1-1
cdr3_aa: CASCSTETGWTEAFF
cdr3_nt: TGTGCCAGTTGTAGTACAGAGACAGGGTGGACTGAAGCTTTCTTT

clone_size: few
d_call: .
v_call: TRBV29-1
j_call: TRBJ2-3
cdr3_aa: CSVEPSTDTQYF
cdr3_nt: TGCAGCGTTGAACCTAGCACGGATACGCAGTATTTT

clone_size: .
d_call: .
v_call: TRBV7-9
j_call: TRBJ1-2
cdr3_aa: CASSLGIIGYTF
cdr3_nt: TGTGCCAGCAGCTTAGGTATTATTGGCTACACCTTC

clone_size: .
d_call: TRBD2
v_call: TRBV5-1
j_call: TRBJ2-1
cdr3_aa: CASGTSGGNEQFF
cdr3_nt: TGCGCCAGTGGGACTAGCGGGGGTAATGAGCAGTTCTTC

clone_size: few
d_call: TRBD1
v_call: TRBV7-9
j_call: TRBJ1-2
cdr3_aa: CASSLGQGPTYGYTF
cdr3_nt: TGTGCCAGCAGCTTAGGACAGGGCCCGACTTATGGCTACACCTTC

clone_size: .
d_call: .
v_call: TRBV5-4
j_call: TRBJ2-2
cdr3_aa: CASSLEAVGRELFF
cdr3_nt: TGTGCCAGCAGCTTGGAGGCGGTCGGTCGGGAGCTGTTTTTT

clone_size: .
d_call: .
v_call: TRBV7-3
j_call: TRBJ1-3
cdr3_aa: CASSLGPVVDGNTIYF
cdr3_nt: TGTGCCAGCAGCCTTGGCCCAGTGGTCGATGGAAACACCATATATTTT

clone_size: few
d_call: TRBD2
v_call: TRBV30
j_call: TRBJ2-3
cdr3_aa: CAWSRGTSGGGTDTQYF
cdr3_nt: TGTGCCTGGAGCCGGGGGACTAGCGGGGGTGGAACAGATACGCAGTATTTT

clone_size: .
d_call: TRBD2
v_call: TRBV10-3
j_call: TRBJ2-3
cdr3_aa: CAIGETSGNTDTQYF
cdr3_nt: TGTGCCATCGGGGAGACTAGCGGGAATACAGATACGCAGTATTTT

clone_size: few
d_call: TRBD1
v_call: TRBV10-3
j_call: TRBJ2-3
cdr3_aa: CAISPGGAGTQYF
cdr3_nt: TGTGCCATCAGTCCAGGGGGCGCGGGTACGCAGTATTTT

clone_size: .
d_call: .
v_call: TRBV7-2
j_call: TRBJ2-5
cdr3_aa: CASSLGEARETQYF
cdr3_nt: TGTGCCAGCAGCTTAGGGGAGGCCAGGGAGACCCAGTACTTC

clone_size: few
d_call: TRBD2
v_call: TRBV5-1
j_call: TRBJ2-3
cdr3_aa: CASSSAPTSGRPAADTQYF
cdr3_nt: TGCGCCAGCAGCTCCGCCCCGACTAGCGGGAGGCCGGCTGCAGATACGCAGTATTTT